This TCR beta chain came from a study of T cell repertoires in cytomegalovirus infection. TCRdb re-called the reads with MiXCR, one entry per CDR3 protein. There are roughly 230,000 distinct CDR3 sequences in the sample; 20% to 25% occur only once, and over 15% lies in the top ten. This clonotype has ten or more counts. The J segment lost 4 bases and the V segment lost 1 base, leaving 6 bases of the junction unmatched. CDR1 is SGHVS, CDR2 FQNEAQ, per germline. This CDR3 has 17 amino acids. J is TRBJ2-3 and V is TRBV7-8; TRBD1 agrees at 12 bases. The TCR originated in a human donor in good health (CMV status not recorded). Some clones in this sample may be carry-over from other donors' samples. Sequenced material: CD8+ T cells from PBMCs. As DNA, the CDR3 is TGTGCCAGCAGCTTAGGATTCCGGGACAGGGGGCCAGATACGCAGTATTTT. Its protein is CASSLGFRDRGPDTQYF. The entire variable domain, with the rest obtained from reference TRBV7-8 and TRBJ2-3, is as follows: GAGVSQSPRYKVAKRGQDVALRCDPISGHVSLFWYQQALGQGPEFLTYFQNEAQLDKSGLPSDRFFAERPEGSVSTLKIQRTQQEDSAVYLCASSLGFRDRGPDTQYFGPGTRLTVL.